This TCR beta chain was identified during a study of CD8+CD57+ T cells in acquired aplastic anemia. Patients sequenced had flow cytometry evidence of CD8+CD57+ cell expansion. Genomic DNA templated the TCR beta VDJ and CDR3 profiling. TCRdb called the reads again in MiXCR, with one record for every CDR3 protein. The top ten hold roughly 3.1% of the sample, which has around 150,000 distinct CDR3 sequences, more than 45% seen once. Sequences were obtained from sorted CD4+, CD8+, or CD8+CD57+ T cells (not recorded which) from PBMCs. The sequence was obtained from a human donor with aplastic anemia.

The CDR3 region has the DNA TGTGCCACCAGTGACTCGGGACAGCTAAACTATGGCTACACCTTC. Its translation: CATSDSGQLNYGYTF. The gene calls are TRBV24-1 and TRBJ1-2; 7 nucleotides agree with TRBD1. The CDR3 covers 15 residues. The V and J ends lost 4 bases and 2 bases, in that order; junction bases with no gene match: 6. Germline V lookup: CDR1 KGHDR, CDR2 SFDVKD.